The sequence of this T cell receptor beta chain was determined in a study of regulatory T cells in long-lasting Graves disease. Investigators prepared the TCR beta libraries by applying iRepertoire HTBI primers and Arm-PCR of CDR3 regions. TCRdb fed the multiplex PCR reads into MiXCR, producing one record per CDR3 protein. The sample shows 300,000 to 400,000 distinct CDR3 sequences, about 16% of them seen only once. This clonotype was picked up a small number of times. Per the germline V gene, CDR1 is MNHEY and CDR2 is SVGAGI. The V gene end was trimmed by 0 bases and the J gene end by 2 bases; junction bases not matched to a gene: 4. The CDR3 has 15 amino acids. Time point of the sample: newly diagnosed GD, antithyroid drugs for less than 3 months. The TCR library used RNA extracted from PBMCs. Peripheral blood, around 9.9 milliliters per patient, was collected in EDTA tubes.

This sequence was found in a female donor with Graves disease. The sequenced sample was peripheral blood mononuclear cells (PBMCs), obtained at new diagnosis, from a patient treated with antithyroid drugs. The rearrangement links TRBV6-5 to TRBJ2-7, with 7 positions matching TRBD2. CDR3 coding DNA: TGTGCCAGCAGTTACTCTGTGCGGGAGACCTACGAGCAGTACTTC. Its translation: CASSYSVRETYEQYF.